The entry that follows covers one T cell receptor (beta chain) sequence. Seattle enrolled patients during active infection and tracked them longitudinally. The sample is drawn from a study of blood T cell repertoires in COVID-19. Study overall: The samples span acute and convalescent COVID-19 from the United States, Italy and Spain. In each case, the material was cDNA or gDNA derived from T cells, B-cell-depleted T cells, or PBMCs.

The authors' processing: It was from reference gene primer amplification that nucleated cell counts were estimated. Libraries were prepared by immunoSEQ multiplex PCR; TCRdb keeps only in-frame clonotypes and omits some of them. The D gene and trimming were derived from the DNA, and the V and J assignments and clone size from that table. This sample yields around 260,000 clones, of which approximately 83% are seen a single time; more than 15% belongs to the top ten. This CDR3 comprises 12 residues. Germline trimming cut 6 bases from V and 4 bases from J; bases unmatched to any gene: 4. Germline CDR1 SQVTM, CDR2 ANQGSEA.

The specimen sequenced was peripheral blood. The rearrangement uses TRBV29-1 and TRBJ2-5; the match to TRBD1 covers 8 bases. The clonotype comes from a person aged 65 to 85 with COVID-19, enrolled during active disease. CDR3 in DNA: TGCAGCGTCCGGACAGGGACAGAGACCCAGTACTTC. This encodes CSVRTGTETQYF. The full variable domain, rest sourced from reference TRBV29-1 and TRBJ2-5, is SAVISQKPSRDICQRGTSLTIQCQVDSQVTMMFWYRQQPGQSLTLIATANQGSEATYESGFVIDKFPISRPNLTFSTLTVSNMSPEDSSIYLCSVRTGTETQYFGPGTRLLVL.